This entry lists 27 T cell receptor beta chains sequenced from one sample in a study of regulatory T cells in long-lasting Graves disease. CDR3 regions were amplified by Arm-PCR using iRepertoire HTBI primers to build TCR beta libraries. TCRdb reanalysed the multiplex PCR reads using MiXCR and keeps one entry per CDR3 protein. The table lists about 430,000 distinct CDR3 sequences, roughly 15% of them singletons, with about 8% in the top ten. Sample time point: newly diagnosed GD, antithyroid drugs for less than 3 months. RNA from PBMCs was the source of the TCR library. These same data were also listed under a study on T cells in Graves' hyperthyroidism and ophthalmopathy.

Sequenced here: peripheral blood mononuclear cells (PBMCs), sampled at new diagnosis, from a patient treated with antithyroid drugs. These receptors originate from a woman between 40 and 50 years old with Graves disease.

This clonotype was seen ten or more times. The rearrangement links TRBV4-1 to TRBJ2-5; 8 positions agree with TRBD2. Germline values: CDR1 MGHRA, CDR2 YSYEKL. The CDR3 is 15 amino acids. Losses at the gene ends were 6 bases for V and 4 bases for J; bases not matched to a gene: 10. CDR3: CASSPSGTRRETQYF. The DNA of the CDR3 is TGCGCCAGCAGTCCCTCCGGGACTAGAAGAGAGACCCAGTACTTC.

This sequence joins TRBV11-2 and TRBJ1-2, with 9 bases fitting TRBD1. This CDR3 has 13 residues. V dropped 4 bases and J dropped 7; count of bases not matched to a gene: 4. The germline CDR1 and CDR2 sequences are SGHAT and FQNNGV. This chain's CDR3 is CASSSGQGSGYTF. CDR3 nucleotide sequence: TGTGCCAGCAGCTCGGGACAGGGCTCTGGCTACACCTTC.

V gene TRBV6-2 or TRBV6-3 combines with J gene TRBJ2-3; 8 nucleotides align to TRBD1. Germline lookup yields CDR1 MNHEY and CDR2 SVGEGT. The CDR3 is made up of 13 amino acids. V lost 7 bases and J lost 4; bases outside the gene matches: 4. The CDR3 sequence is CASKQGGADTQYF. The CDR3 nucleotides read TGTGCCAGCAAACAGGGGGGCGCAGATACGCAGTATTTT.

For this clonotype: A much more abundant neighbour one base away suggests this may be a read error. The chain has TRBV5-8 and TRBJ1-6; 11 nucleotides align to TRBD1. Losses at the gene ends were 3 bases for V and 10 bases for J; bases not matched to a gene: 3. The CDR3 spans 14 residues. CDR1 and CDR2 from the germline V gene are SGHTS and YDEGEE. This CDR3 reads CASSWTGGGSPLHF. The CDR3 DNA reads as TGTGCCAGCAGCTGGACAGGGGGCGGCTCACCCCTCCACTTT.

This clonotype was picked up many times. The rearrangement links TRBV2 to TRBJ1-2; the match to TRBD1 covers 7 bases. Losses at the gene ends were 7 bases for V and 5 bases for J; bases not matched to a gene: 10. The CDR3 is 14 residues long. Looked up from germline, CDR1 is SNHLY and CDR2 is FYNNEI. CDR3 protein: CASTSGQRRYGYTF. The CDR3 DNA sequence: TGTGCCAGCACCTCGGGACAGCGGCGGTATGGCTACACCTTC.

This clonotype showed up many times. The rearrangement uses TRBV7-9 and TRBJ2-1; the match to TRBD1 covers 7 bases. J lost 4 bases, V lost 5 bases, and 5 bases had no gene match. The CDR3 is 14 amino acids. From germline, CDR1 is SEHNR and CDR2 FQNEAQ (reference sequence). As DNA, the CDR3 is TGTGCCAGCAGCCCTGGGACAGCATACAATGAGCAGTTCTTC. Protein: CASSPGTAYNEQFF. Combining the CDR3 with reference TRBV7-9 and TRBJ2-1 gives the whole variable domain DTGVSQNPRHKITKRGQNVTFRCDPISEHNRLYWYRQTLGQGPEFLTYFQNEAQLEKSRLLSDRFSAERPKGSFSTLEIQRTEQGDSAMYLCASSPGTAYNEQFFGPGTRLTVL.

This clonotype was counted a few times. The gene calls are TRBV4-3 and TRBJ1-3; D gene uncertain. V was pared by 4 bases and J by 2 bases, with 6 bases between. Germline values: CDR1 LGHNA, CDR2 YSLEER. The CDR3 spans 13 residues. The CDR3 DNA follows: TGCGCCAGCAGCCCCGACGCTGGAAACACCATATATTTT. It codes for CASSPDAGNTIYF.

This clonotype was observed many times. The chain carries TRBV15 and TRBJ1-2, with 12 nucleotides matching TRBD1. The germline V gene has CDR1 LNHNV and CDR2 YYDKDF (reference sequence). V gave up 5 bases and J gave up 4 bases; unmatched junction bases: 5. This CDR3 contains 15 residues. The CDR3 is CATSVWGQGAYGYTF. Here the CDR3 DNA reads TGTGCCACCAGCGTCTGGGGACAGGGGGCCTATGGCTACACCTTC.

The chain joins TRBV3-1 to TRBJ2-7; 9 bases are shared with TRBD2. Germline values: CDR1 LGHDT, CDR2 YNNKEL (reference sequence). Unmatched junction bases numbered 10, after V lost 5 bases and J lost 2 bases. The CDR3 has 16 residues. DNA for the CDR3: TGTGCCAGCAGCTTGGGACTAGCAGACCTTCCCTACGAGCAGTACTTC. This codes for CASSLGLADLPYEQYF.

Remarks on this clonotype: This may stem from a read error, because a much larger clone lies one nucleotide away. The rearrangement uses TRBV11-2 and TRBJ2-5; 9 bases fit TRBD1. V lost 5 bases to trimming and J lost 6 bases; unmatched junction nucleotides: 10. Germline lookup yields CDR1 SGHAT and CDR2 FQNNGV. This CDR3 is 15 amino acids long. CDR3: CASSPGQGPLKTQYF. CDR3 in DNA: TGTGCCAGCAGCCCCGGACAGGGGCCATTGAAGACCCAGTACTTC.

This rearrangement joins TRBV7-2 to TRBJ2-3; weak D call: TRBD2 (5 bases). CDR1 SGHTA and CDR2 FQGNSA come from the germline V gene. The CDR3 sequence is 15 residues long. V shed 7 bases and J shed 1 base, with 15 bases lying between them. As DNA, the CDR3 is TGTGCCAGCATCGGGATCCTTAGGGGCACAGATACGCAGTATTTT. Amino acid sequence: CASIGILRGTDTQYF.

This clonotype was seen ten or more times. The chain employs TRBV11-2 and TRBJ2-2; D possibly corresponds to TRBD1 (6 bases). The CDR3 runs 13 residues. The V gene lost 2 bases and the J gene lost 7 bases, with 8 bases spanning the gap. The germline V gene has CDR1 SGHAT and CDR2 FQNNGV. The CDR3 DNA is TGTGCCAGCAGCTTACAGGGGCTCGGGGAGCTGTTTTTT. Its protein is CASSLQGLGELFF.

This clonotype was counted ten times or more. The CDR3 reads CASSYSWDRQNYGYTF. The CDR3 DNA reads as TGTGCCAGCAGTTACTCCTGGGACAGACAAAACTATGGCTACACCTTC. The rearrangement joins TRBV6-2 or TRBV6-3 to TRBJ1-2; the match to TRBD1 covers 7 bases. The CDR3 has 16 residues. Trimming took 0 bases from V and 2 from J; bases not matched to a gene: 6. From germline, CDR1 is MNHEY and CDR2 SVGEGT.

The sample holds a few counts of this clonotype. The chain is built from TRBV3-1 and TRBJ2-7; D is unclear. CDR1 LGHDT and CDR2 YNNKEL come from the germline V gene (reference sequence). V gave up 1 base and J gave up 4 bases, with 11 bases separating them. The CDR3 has 14 residues. The CDR3 loop is CASSQGHSLYEQYF. In DNA form, the CDR3 reads TGTGCCAGCAGCCAAGGCCACTCTCTTTACGAGCAGTACTTC.

This clonotype has a handful of counts. In DNA, the CDR3 is TGTGCCAGCAGCTTCGACCCCACAGATACGCAGTATTTT. It specifies CASSFDPTDTQYF. This sequence joins TRBV7-9 and TRBJ2-3; D not certain. Between the trimmed V and J ends, which lost 3 bases and 2 bases, there was a span of 6 bases. The CDR3 has 13 residues. The germline V gene encodes CDR1 SEHNR and CDR2 FQNEAQ (reference sequence).

This clonotype was counted ten times or more. V and J are TRBV19 and TRBJ1-4, with no clear D. The CDR3 runs 16 residues. Trimming removed 5 bases at V and 4 bases at J, with 17 bases between. In germline, CDR1 is LNHDA, CDR2 SQIVND (reference sequence). The CDR3 DNA reads TGTGCCAGTAGTCCTTCGCACGGAACTGGTAATGAAAAACTGTTTTTT. Protein product: CASSPSHGTGNEKLFF.

This clonotype was detected many times. The gene calls are TRBV7-2 and TRBJ2-7; D gene ambiguous. This CDR3 region has 14 residues. Germline lookup yields CDR1 SGHTA and CDR2 FQGNSA. V was shortened by 1 base and J by 5 bases, with 12 bases between the two germline ends. In DNA, the CDR3 is TGTGCCAGCAGCTTAGACGTAGAACTGGACGAGCAGTACTTC. Translation: CASSLDVELDEQYF.

This clonotype was detected ten times or more. The chain couples TRBV4-1 to TRBJ1-1; no reliable D call. Germline V gene sequence: CDR1 MGHRA, CDR2 YSYEKL. V lost 0 bases and J lost 6, with 5 bases in between. This CDR3 spans 12 amino acids. The CDR3 DNA follows: TGCGCCAGCAGCCAAGATCAGGCTGAAGCTTTCTTT. Its protein is CASSQDQAEAFF.

The genes are TRBV7-9 and TRBJ2-3; 9 bases agree with TRBD1. The CDR3 length is 16 residues. Germline trimming cut 6 bases from V and 3 bases from J; bases unmatched to any gene: 10. Germline V gene lookup returns CDR1 SEHNR and CDR2 FQNEAQ (reference sequence). The CDR3 DNA is TGTGCCAGCAGTCCCTCACCTGGGACAGGGACAGATACGCAGTATTTT. Protein: CASSPSPGTGTDTQYF. The complete variable domain, with remaining parts taken from reference TRBV7-9 and TRBJ2-3, reads DTGVSQNPRHKITKRGQNVTFRCDPISEHNRLYWYRQTLGQGPEFLTYFQNEAQLEKSRLLSDRFSAERPKGSFSTLEIQRTEQGDSAMYLCASSPSPGTGTDTQYFGPGTRLTVL.

This clonotype was picked up many times. The CDR3 protein is CASSLVAGVEQFF. In DNA form, the CDR3 reads TGTGCCAGCAGCTTAGTAGCGGGAGTTGAGCAGTTCTTC. The V call is TRBV7-9, the J call TRBJ2-1, with TRBD2 matching 9 bases. The V gene end was trimmed by 1 base and the J gene end by 9 bases; junction bases not matched to a gene: 1. Germline CDR1 SEHNR, CDR2 FQNEAQ (reference sequence). The length of the CDR3 is 13 residues.

This clonotype was counted ten times or more. The rearrangement uses TRBV11-3 and TRBJ2-3, with TRBD2 identical over 13 bases. The germline CDR1 and CDR2 sequences are SGHNT and YENEEA. The length of the CDR3 is 17 residues. The V gene end was trimmed by 5 bases and the J gene end by 0 bases; junction bases not matched to a gene: 5. This CDR3 reads CASSRLAGGSSTDTQYF. The CDR3 region has the DNA TGTGCCAGCAGCCGACTAGCGGGAGGCTCTAGCACAGATACGCAGTATTTT.

V is TRBV2 and J is TRBJ2-7; TRBD2 agrees at 13 bases. Germline V lookup: CDR1 SNHLY, CDR2 FYNNEI. The length of the CDR3 is 16 residues. Trimming took 1 base from V and 3 from J; bases not matched to a gene: 3. The DNA for the CDR3 is TGTGCCAGCAGTGAAGGACTAGCGGGAGGAGGCTACGAGCAGTACTTC. This gives the protein CASSEGLAGGGYEQYF.

This clonotype was recorded at least ten times. This CDR3 is CASSYSSSGRIKYF. CDR3 nucleotide sequence: TGTGCCAGCAGTTACTCGAGTAGCGGGAGGATTAAGTACTTC. The chain joins TRBV6-5 to TRBJ2-7, with TRBD2 matching 10 bases. Germline V gives CDR1 MNHEY, CDR2 SVGAGI. V lost 0 bases, J lost 11 bases, and 7 bases stayed unmatched. The CDR3 covers 14 residues.

This clonotype was seen many times. The chain recombines TRBV7-8 with TRBJ2-3; TRBD2 matches at 9 bases. The junction had 6 bases not matched to a gene; V was cut back by 4 bases and J by 1 base. This CDR3 has 16 amino acids. Germline V gene sequence: CDR1 SGHVS, CDR2 FQNEAQ. The CDR3 reads CASSSGLAGRTDTQYF. The DNA of the CDR3 is TGTGCCAGCAGCTCTGGGCTAGCGGGACGCACAGATACGCAGTATTTT.

This clonotype came up a few times. The rearrangement joins TRBV27 to TRBJ2-5; TRBD1 aligns across 7 bases. Germline V lookup: CDR1 MNHEY, CDR2 SMNVEV (reference sequence). The CDR3 has 17 amino acids. With 2 bases clipped from V and 5 bases from J, the junction kept 14 bases outside the gene matches. CDR3 DNA sequence: TGTGCCAGCAGTTTAACCCCATTGACAGGGTTCGTGGAGACCCAGTACTTC. Its translation is CASSLTPLTGFVETQYF.

This clonotype has a count of ten or more. The J gene is TRBJ2-7, the V gene TRBV28; 9 bases match TRBD1. This CDR3 spans 20 amino acids. With V trimmed by 4 bases and J by 1 base, 20 bases remained unmatched. The germline V gene has CDR1 MDHEN and CDR2 SYDVKM. CDR3 protein: CASSSISGTGFRHISYEQYF. The CDR3 nucleotides read TGTGCCAGCAGTTCAATTTCGGGGACAGGGTTCCGCCATATATCCTACGAGCAGTACTTC.

This clonotype was found many times. The chain carries TRBV10-2 and TRBJ2-1; TRBD1 aligns across 7 bases. Losses at the gene ends were 7 bases for V and 4 bases for J; bases not matched to a gene: 7. The germline gives CDR1 WSHSY, CDR2 SAAADI. The CDR3 extends over 14 amino acids. CDR3 coding DNA: TGCGCCAGCACGGACAGGAAGGATTACAATGAGCAGTTCTTC. It translates to CASTDRKDYNEQFF.